Listed here are 28 T cell receptor beta chains from one sample, sequenced in a study of cytomegalovirus exposure and HLA in healthy donors. This PCR relied on a set of 60 Vbeta primers and 13 Jbeta primers. Only in-frame clones appear in the TCRdb table, and some are missing; sequencing was by immunoSEQ multiplex PCR. The sample lists about 150,000 clones; about three fifths were seen once. Sequenced material: PBMCs. All receptors derive from an older woman in good health and CMV-seropositive.

The J gene is TRBJ2-1, the V gene TRBV25-1; 9 bases match TRBD2. The CDR3 consists of 14 residues. Trimming at V came to 6 bases and at J to 4 bases, leaving 4 bases not matched to a gene. Per germline, CDR1 MGHDK and CDR2 SYGVNS. This chain's CDR3 is CASRGAGGYNEQFF. The CDR3 DNA is TGTGCCAGCAGGGGTGCGGGAGGGTACAATGAGCAGTTCTTC.

This clone was seen only a few times. CDR3 coding DNA: TGCGCCAGCAGCTTGCAGGGAGGCGAGCAGTACTTC. Protein product: CASSLQGGEQYF. The chain uses TRBV5-1 and TRBJ2-7; weak D call: TRBD2 (6 bases). Trimming took off 1 base at V and 6 bases at J, with 8 bases between the two ends. This CDR3 contains 12 residues. Germline lookup yields CDR1 SGHRS and CDR2 YFSETQ.

The chain uses TRBV9 and TRBJ2-1, with D tentatively TRBD2 (6 bases). Germline CDR1 and CDR2: SGDLS and YYNGEE. The V end lost 2 bases, the J end lost 4 bases, and 10 bases lay between the germline ends. The CDR3 contains 14 residues. In DNA form, the CDR3 reads TGTGCCAGCAGCGTTTCTAGCGAGTACAATGAGCAGTTCTTC. Encoded protein: CASSVSSEYNEQFF. Full variable domain (outside the CDR3, taken from reference TRBV9 and TRBJ2-1): DSGVTQTPKHLITATGQRVTLRCSPRSGDLSVYWYQQSLDQGLQFLIQYYNGEERAKGNILERFSAQQFPDLHSELNLSSLELGDSALYFCASSVSSEYNEQFFGPGTRLTVL.

This chain joins TRBV7-9 and TRBJ2-3; D is possibly TRBD2 (5 bases). The CDR3 loop spans 13 amino acids. CDR1 and CDR2 from the germline V gene are SEHNR and FQNEAQ (reference sequence). The V gene lost 6 bases and the J gene lost 5 bases, with 12 bases spanning the gap. Written as DNA, the CDR3 is TGTGCCAGCAGGCTCCCGGACTTAGATACGCAGTATTTT. As protein: CASRLPDLDTQYF.

The chain recombines TRBV28 with TRBJ2-1; TRBD2 matches 11 bases. Germline trimming cut 7 bases from V and 4 bases from J; bases unmatched to any gene: 3. CDR1 and CDR2 from the germline V gene are MDHEN and SYDVKM. CDR3 length: 14 residues. CDR3 sequence: CASMRLAGYNEQFF. In DNA form, the CDR3 reads TGTGCCAGCATGAGACTAGCGGGATACAATGAGCAGTTCTTC.

This sequence joins TRBV30 and TRBJ2-3; the match to TRBD2 covers 9 bases. Germline trimming cut 1 base from V and 1 base from J; bases unmatched to any gene: 12. Germline V gene data show CDR1 as GTSNPN and CDR2 as SVGIG (reference sequence). This CDR3 is 18 amino acids long. The CDR3 protein is CAWSDAGGRRVGTDTQYF. The CDR3 coding sequence is TGTGCCTGGAGTGACGCGGGAGGGCGAAGGGTAGGCACAGATACGCAGTATTTT.

This clone was found once. The gene calls are TRBV9 and TRBJ2-2; 8 bases agree with TRBD2. Germline assignment: CDR1 SGDLS and CDR2 YYNGEE. Trimming took 4 bases from V and 7 from J; bases not matched to a gene: 12. This CDR3 region has 16 residues. The CDR3 reads CASSQSRGGLGGELFF. CDR3 coding DNA: TGTGCCAGCAGCCAAAGCCGGGGGGGGCTGGGCGGGGAGCTGTTTTTT.

This chain joins TRBV6-1 and TRBJ2-7, with a tentative D call TRBD1 (5 bases). CDR1 and CDR2 from the germline V gene are MNHNS and SASEGT. Trimming stripped 1 base from V and 6 bases from J, with 13 bases between. The length of the CDR3 is 14 residues. The CDR3, as DNA: TGTGCCAGCAGTGAAGAAGGGGTCTCTGGCGAGCAGTACTTC. Amino acids: CASSEEGVSGEQYF.

This clone was counted a few times. The chain links TRBV10-3 to TRBJ1-2; TRBD1 is a possible D gene (6 bases). Germline CDR1 reads ENHRY; CDR2 reads SYGVKD. The CDR3 consists of 13 residues. The V end was cut by 0 bases, the J end by 6 bases, with 8 bases between. The CDR3 loop is CAISESAGDGYTF. For the CDR3, the DNA is TGTGCCATCAGTGAGTCGGCAGGGGATGGCTACACCTTC.

The chain recombines TRBV10-3 with TRBJ2-1; 12 nucleotides match TRBD2. The CDR3 sequence is 13 residues long. V trimming: 8 bases; J trimming: 4 bases; junction bases outside the gene matches: 0. CDR1 and CDR2 from the germline V gene are ENHRY and SYGVKD. CDR3 in amino acids: CAIGLAGYNEQFF. The CDR3 region has the DNA TGTGCCATCGGACTAGCGGGGTACAATGAGCAGTTCTTC.

CDR3 sequence (DNA): TGTGCCACCAGCAGACCGGGACAGGGCCAGCCCCAGCATTTT. Translation: CATSRPGQGQPQHF. V gene TRBV15 combines with J gene TRBJ1-5; 9 bases line up with TRBD1. The CDR3 runs to 14 residues. With V trimmed by 2 bases and J by 7 bases, 3 bases remained unmatched. CDR1 and CDR2 (germline): LNHNV, YYDKDF (reference sequence).

The J gene is TRBJ2-1, the V gene TRBV28; 7 bases map to TRBD2. This CDR3 contains 15 residues. CDR1 and CDR2 from the germline V gene are MDHEN and SYDVKM. V lost 1 base, J lost 4 bases, and 4 bases stayed unmatched. The CDR3 protein is CASSLSGGGYNEQFF. The CDR3 bases are TGTGCCAGCAGTTTATCGGGGGGAGGGTACAATGAGCAGTTCTTC. The full variable domain, its missing parts supplied by reference TRBV28 and TRBJ2-1, is DVKVTQSSRYLVKRTGEKVFLECVQDMDHENMFWYRQDPGLGLRLIYFSYDVKMKEKGDIPEGYSVSREKKERFSLILESASTNQTSMYLCASSLSGGGYNEQFFGPGTRLTVL.

The gene calls are TRBV5-1 and TRBJ1-1; D might be TRBD1 (5 bases). The ends were cut back, 4 bases at V and 6 bases at J, with 19 bases in the middle. The CDR3 contains 15 residues. Per germline, CDR1 SGHRS and CDR2 YFSETQ. CDR3 sequence (DNA): TGCGCCAGCAGCCAGGGTTCGGAATGGAGAGCTGAAGCTTTCTTT. Translating it yields CASSQGSEWRAEAFF.

The genes are TRBV13 and TRBJ2-5; TRBD2 matches at 9 bases. The J call may be wrong; the DNA end is better matched by TRBJ2-7. Per germline, CDR1 PRHDT and CDR2 FYEKMQ (reference sequence). This CDR3 is 16 amino acids long. The CDR3 DNA reads as TGTGCCAGCAGCACCGCGGGGGGGGGCGGGGTCTACGAGCAGTACTTC. It specifies CASSTAGGGGVYEQYF.

This clone was detected a few times. The chain's CDR3 is CAWTRGTGRTGELFF. The CDR3, as DNA: TGTGCCTGGACTCGCGGGACAGGGCGAACCGGGGAGCTGTTTTTT. J is TRBJ2-2 and V is TRBV30; 9 nucleotides match TRBD1. Unmatched junction bases numbered 8, after V lost 4 bases and J lost 5 bases. The CDR3 covers 15 residues. From germline, CDR1 is GTSNPN and CDR2 SVGIG (reference sequence). Filled out from reference TRBV30 and TRBJ2-2, the complete variable domain reads SQTIHQWPATLVQPVGSPLSLECTVEGTSNPNLYWYRQAAGRGLQLLFYSVGIGQISSEVPQNLSASRPQDRQFILSSKKLLLSDSGFYLCAWTRGTGRTGELFFGEGSRLTVL.

The gene calls are TRBV27 and TRBJ2-1; D might be TRBD2 (6 bases). This CDR3 has 15 amino acids. V lost 5 bases, J lost 4 bases, and 15 bases lay in between. Per germline, CDR1 MNHEY and CDR2 SMNVEV (reference sequence). The CDR3 DNA follows: TGTGCCAGCAGTCAGTCTAGCGCTCCATACAATGAGCAGTTCTTC. Its translation: CASSQSSAPYNEQFF.

In DNA, the CDR3 is TGTGCCAGCAGCTCTACTAGCGGGAGCCCCGTGGGGGAGCAGTACTTC. Protein sequence: CASSSTSGSPVGEQYF. The rearrangement joins TRBV7-9 to TRBJ2-7; 11 bases align to TRBD2. This CDR3 spans 16 amino acids. Germline-derived CDR1 and CDR2 are SEHNR and FQNEAQ (reference sequence). After removal of 4 bases from V and 7 bases from J, the junction contained 12 bases not matched to a gene.

CDR3 sequence (DNA): TGTGCCAGCACCCGGATCAGCGGGAGTGGCGCAGATACGCAGTATTTT. Translation: CASTRISGSGADTQYF. The chain couples TRBV7-8 to TRBJ2-3, with 8 nucleotides matching TRBD2. CDR1 SGHVS and CDR2 FQNEAQ come from the germline V gene. V gave up 7 bases and J gave up 4 bases; unmatched junction bases: 13. The CDR3 is made up of 16 amino acids.

The chain uses TRBV29-1 and TRBJ2-5, with TRBD2 matching 10 bases. CDR3 length: 15 residues. V lost 8 bases and J lost 1; bases outside the gene matches: 10. Germline loops: CDR1 SQVTM, CDR2 ANQGSEA. CDR3 region: CSLTGTSALQETQYF. The CDR3 DNA reads as TGCAGCTTGACCGGGACTAGCGCCCTCCAAGAGACCCAGTACTTC.

The chain has TRBV28 and TRBJ2-2, with 9 bases matching TRBD1. The trim removed 6 bases at V and 4 bases at J, leaving 3 bases unmatched. Germline CDR1 reads MDHEN; CDR2 reads SYDVKM. The CDR3 runs 14 residues. The CDR3 region is CASSPGQGTGELFF. The CDR3 bases are TGTGCCAGCAGCCCGGGACAGGGCACCGGGGAGCTGTTTTTT.

This clone was observed once. The chain joins TRBV16 to TRBJ2-5; D remains unclear. The V end was cut by 5 bases, the J end by 4 bases, with 11 bases between. The CDR3 length is 13 residues. The germline gives CDR1 KGHSY, CDR2 FQNENV. CDR3: CASSGTTTETQYF. CDR3 DNA: TGTGCCAGCAGCGGCACTACGACAGAGACCCAGTACTTC.

The gene calls are TRBV7-2 and TRBJ2-1, with TRBD2 matching over 9 bases. Per the germline V gene, CDR1 is SGHTA and CDR2 is FQGNSA. With V trimmed by 1 base and J by 0 bases, 7 bases remained unmatched. This CDR3 is built from 18 residues. The CDR3 loop reads CASSLVRRSGSSYNEQFF. CDR3 sequence (DNA): TGTGCCAGCAGCTTAGTTCGCCGTAGCGGGAGCTCCTACAATGAGCAGTTCTTC.

V and J are TRBV18 and TRBJ2-7, with 7 bases fitting TRBD1. Germline V lookup: CDR1 KGHSH, CDR2 LQKENI. The CDR3 totals 13 residues. V was pared by 0 bases and J by 4 bases, with 0 bases of the junction left unmatched. The CDR3, as DNA: TGTGCCAGCTCACCACCGGACAGGTACGAGCAGTACTTC. Translation gives CASSPPDRYEQYF. The whole variable domain, filled in from reference TRBV18 and TRBJ2-7, reads NAGVMQNPRHLVRRRGQEARLRCSPMKGHSHVYWYRQLPEEGLKFMVYLQKENIIDESGMPKERFSAEFPKEGPSILRIQQVVRGDSAAYFCASSPPDRYEQYFGPGTRLTVT.

This chain links TRBV29-1 with TRBJ1-1; possible D gene TRBD1, 5 bases. The CDR3 length is 12 residues. V gave up 6 bases and J gave up 6 bases, with 14 bases separating them. CDR1 and CDR2 (germline): SQVTM, ANQGSEA. The CDR3 is CSVTRQTSEAFF. The CDR3 region has the DNA TGCAGCGTAACCCGACAGACATCTGAAGCTTTCTTT.

The V call is TRBV11-1, the J call TRBJ1-2, with 9 positions matching TRBD1. The V gene end was trimmed by 5 bases and the J gene end by 4 bases; junction bases not matched to a gene: 8. Per the germline V gene, CDR1 is SGHAT and CDR2 is FQDESV (reference sequence). The CDR3 consists of 15 residues. The CDR3 DNA follows: TGTGCCAGCAGCGCCGGGACAGGGAGTAGCTATGGCTACACCTTC. Its translation is CASSAGTGSSYGYTF.

The chain has TRBV14 and TRBJ2-2; D uncertain. The CDR3 is 14 residues long. The germline V gene encodes CDR1 SGHDN and CDR2 FVKESK. Trimming removed 3 bases at V and 4 bases at J, with 9 bases between. CDR3 coding DNA: TGTGCCAGCAGCCATCTACAGACCACCGGGGAGCTGTTTTTT. This codes for CASSHLQTTGELFF.

The rearrangement joins TRBV11-3 to TRBJ2-7, with a tentative D call TRBD1 (6 bases). CDR1 is SGHNT, CDR2 YENEEA, per germline. V was pared by 5 bases and J by 4 bases, with 12 bases between. The CDR3 runs to 13 residues. In DNA form, the CDR3 reads TGTGCCAGCAGCGGGGGCTCTGGGTACGAGCAGTACTTC. Encoded protein: CASSGGSGYEQYF.

This clone was counted a few times. The junction departs from germline at one end; a sequencing error may be responsible. The chain carries TRBV28 and TRBJ2-7; the D gene is possibly TRBD1 (5 bases). This CDR3 is 14 amino acids long. Germline lookup yields CDR1 MDHEN and CDR2 SYDVKM. The chain's CDR3 is CASSGAGPSHEQYF. The CDR3 nucleotides are TGTGCCAGCAGTGGGGCAGGACCCTCCCACGAGCAGTACTTC.